Given below is one TCR beta chain in context. With 1 base clipped from V and 4 bases from J, the junction kept 4 bases outside the gene matches. Germline values: CDR1 MDHEN, CDR2 SYDVKM. The CDR3 contains 14 residues. The entry originates in a study of blood T cell repertoires in COVID-19. Study-wide background: COVID-19 samples collected from the United States, Italy and Spain covered acute and convalescent phases. T cells, B-cell-depleted T cells, or PBMCs supplied cDNA or gDNA.

Per the study methods: Estimates of nucleated cell counts were drawn from the amplification of reference gene primers. Here immunoSEQ multiplex PCR was the method, and the copy in TCRdb shows in-frame clones only, minus some. V and J calls and clone size are those listed in that table; D and trimming were worked out from the DNA. The sample lists about 73,000 clones; about four fifths were seen once. Sequences were obtained from peripheral blood. The source is a human donor in a cohort sampled during active COVID-19. J is TRBJ2-7 and V is TRBV28, with 7 bases matching TRBD1. The CDR3, as DNA: TGTGCCAGCAGTTTATCTAGGGGGCAGTACGAGCAGTACTTC. This encodes CASSLSRGQYEQYF.